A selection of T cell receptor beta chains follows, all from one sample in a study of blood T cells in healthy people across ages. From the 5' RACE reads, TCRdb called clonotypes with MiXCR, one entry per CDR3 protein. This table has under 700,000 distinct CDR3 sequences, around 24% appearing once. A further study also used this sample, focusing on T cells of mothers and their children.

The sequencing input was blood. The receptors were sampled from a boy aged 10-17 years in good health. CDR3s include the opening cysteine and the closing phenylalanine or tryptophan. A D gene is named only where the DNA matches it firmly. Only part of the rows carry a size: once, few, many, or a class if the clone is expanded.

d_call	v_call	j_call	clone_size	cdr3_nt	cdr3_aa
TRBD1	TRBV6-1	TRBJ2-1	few	TGTGCCAGCAGTCAATCTCAGGGGGCTGGGGACAATGAGCAGTTCTTC	CASSQSQGAGDNEQFF
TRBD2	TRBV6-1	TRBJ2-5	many	TGTGCCAGCAGTGAACTAGCGGGAGGGCCAGAGACCCAGTACTTC	CASSELAGGPETQYF
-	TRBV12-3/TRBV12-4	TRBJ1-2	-	TGTGCCAGCAGTTTAGACAGGAATAACTATGGCTACACCTTC	CASSLDRNNYGYTF
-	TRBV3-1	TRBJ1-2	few	TGTGCCAGCAGCCCCGGGACGGATGGCTACACCTTC	CASSPGTDGYTF
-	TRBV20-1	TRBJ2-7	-	TGCAGTGCTCCTCCCTCCACTCTCCCTACATACTACGAGCAGTACTTC	CSAPPSTLPTYYEQYF
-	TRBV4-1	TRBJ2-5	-	TGCGCCAGCAGCCAGCTCCTTTGGGGGGATTCAGGGGAGACCCAGTACTTC	CASSQLLWGDSGETQYF
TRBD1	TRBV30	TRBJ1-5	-	TGTGCCTGGAACAGGGGACAGGGCAATCAGCCCCAGCATTTT	CAWNRGQGNQPQHF
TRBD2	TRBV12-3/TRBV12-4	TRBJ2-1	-	TGTGCCAGCAGTGTCGGGACTACATACAATGAGCAGTTCTTC	CASSVGTTYNEQFF
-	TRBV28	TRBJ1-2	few	TGTGCCAGCAGCAATTTCAATTATGGCTACACCTTC	CASSNFNYGYTF
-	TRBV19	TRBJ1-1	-	TGTGCCAGTACGATAACCCCCGGACGGGTTGAAGCTTTCTTT	CASTITPGRVEAFF
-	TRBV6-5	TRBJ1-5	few	TGTGCCAGCTCTTCGTATTCGTCGGGGAATAGCAATCAGCCCCAGCATTTT	CASSSYSSGNSNQPQHF
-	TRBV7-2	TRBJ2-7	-	TGTGCCAGCAGCGATTCCGGGACTGCATCCTACGAGCAGTACTTC	CASSDSGTASYEQYF
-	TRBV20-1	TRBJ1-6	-	TGCAGTGCTCTGACCGAGAGCTCCTATAATTCACCCCTCCACTTT	CSALTESSYNSPLHF
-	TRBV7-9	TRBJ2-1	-	TGTGCCAGCAGCTTAGTACAGGGTATCGGAGAGCAGTTCTTC	CASSLVQGIGEQFF
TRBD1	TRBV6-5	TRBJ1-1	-	TGTGCCAGCAGTAAGACAGGGGGCCGGAACACTGAAGCTTTCTTT	CASSKTGGRNTEAFF
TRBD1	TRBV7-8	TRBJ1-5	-	TGTGCCAGCAGCTTATATTCGACAGGGGCCTGGCAGCCCCAGCATTTT	CASSLYSTGAWQPQHF
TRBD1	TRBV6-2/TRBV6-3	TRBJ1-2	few	TGTGCCAGCACCTTAGCATCAACAGGGGGCAAGGACTATGGCTACACCTTC	CASTLASTGGKDYGYTF
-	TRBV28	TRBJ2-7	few	TGTGCCAGCGGGGTTGGAGGAGCCCGCTCCTACGAGCAGTACTTC	CASGVGGARSYEQYF
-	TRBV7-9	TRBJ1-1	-	TGTGCCAGCAGCGCAGGGAACACTGAAGCTTTCTTT	CASSAGNTEAFF
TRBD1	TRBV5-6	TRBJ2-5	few	TGTGCCAGCATCGACTTCCGGGACAGGGATGTGCAGTACTTC	CASIDFRDRDVQYF
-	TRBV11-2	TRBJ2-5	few	TGTGCCAGCAGCTTATATATGGAGACCCAGTACTTC	CASSLYMETQYF
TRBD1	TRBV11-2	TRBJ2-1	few	TGTGCCAGCAGCCCTTGGACAGGGGGCCTCTTAGATGAGCAGTTCTTC	CASSPWTGGLLDEQFF
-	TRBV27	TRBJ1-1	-	TGTGCCAGCAGTTGGCTGGAGGGGGGCACTGAAGCTTTCTTT	CASSWLEGGTEAFF
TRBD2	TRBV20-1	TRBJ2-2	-	TGCAGTGCTAGGAGGCGGCCTAGCGGAAAGAACACCGGGGAGCTGTTTTTT	CSARRRPSGKNTGELFF
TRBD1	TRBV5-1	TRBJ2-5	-	TGCGCCAGCAGCTGGGGGGACAGGGGCAACCAAGAGACCCAGTACTTC	CASSWGDRGNQETQYF
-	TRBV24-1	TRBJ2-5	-	TGTGCCACCAGTGATCCGTTTCAAGAGACCCAGTGCTTC	CATSDPFQETQCF
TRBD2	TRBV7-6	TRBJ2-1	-	TGTGCCAGCAGCCATAGCGGGGGGGCTTACAATGAGCAGTTCTTC	CASSHSGGAYNEQFF
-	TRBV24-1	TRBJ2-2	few	TGTGCCACCAGTGATTTGAAGGGAAGGACCGGGGAGCTGTTTTTT	CATSDLKGRTGELFF
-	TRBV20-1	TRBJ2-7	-	TGCAGTGCCAAGCCCCCCTGGGACTACGAGCAGTACTTC	CSAKPPWDYEQYF
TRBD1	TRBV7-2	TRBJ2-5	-	TGTGCCAGCAGCTTAGCCGGGACAGTTCAAGAGACCCAGTACTTC	CASSLAGTVQETQYF
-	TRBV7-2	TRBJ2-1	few	TGTGCCAGCAGCTTAGGAACCAGTTCCCATAGCGGGCAGTTCTTC	CASSLGTSSHSGQFF
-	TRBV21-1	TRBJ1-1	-	TGTGCCAGCAGCAAAGGTGGACAGGGGAAGACGAACACTGAAGCTTTCTTT	CASSKGGQGKTNTEAFF
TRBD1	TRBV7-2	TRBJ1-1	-	TGTGCCAGCGACAGACCAACAGGGGGCACTGAAGCTTTCTTT	CASDRPTGGTEAFF
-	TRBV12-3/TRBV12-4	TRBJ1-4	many	TGTGCCAGCAGTCCCGGGGGGGGTTACGAAAAACTGTTTTTT	CASSPGGGYEKLFF
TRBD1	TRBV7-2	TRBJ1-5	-	TGTGCCAGCAGCTTAGGAACAGACAGGGGGGAAATATATCAGCCCCAGCATTTT	CASSLGTDRGEIYQPQHF
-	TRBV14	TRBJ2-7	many	TGTGCCAGCAGCCAAGACCAAGGGGGAGAGCAGTACTTC	CASSQDQGGEQYF
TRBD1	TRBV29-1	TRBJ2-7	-	TGCAGCGTTGTTCTGACAGGGGGCACCTACGAGCAGTACTTC	CSVVLTGGTYEQYF
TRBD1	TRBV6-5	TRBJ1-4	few	TGTGCCAGCAGTTACGAGGGGACAGCAACTAATGAAAAACTGTTTTTT	CASSYEGTATNEKLFF
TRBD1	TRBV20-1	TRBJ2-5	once	TGCAGTGCGCGACAGGGGCCCGGGGAGACCCAGTACTTC	CSARQGPGETQYF
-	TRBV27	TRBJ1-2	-	TGTGCCAGCCGGGTTGCTCCTAACTATGGCTACACCTTC	CASRVAPNYGYTF
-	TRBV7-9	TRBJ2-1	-	TGTGCCAGCAGCTTCGGGCGGACCTCCTACAATGAGCAGTTCTTC	CASSFGRTSYNEQFF
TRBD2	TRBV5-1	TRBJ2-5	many	TGCGCCAGCAGCTTACTAGCGGGAGCTCAAGAGACCCAGTACTTC	CASSLLAGAQETQYF
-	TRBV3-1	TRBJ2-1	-	TGTGCCAGCAGCCAAGCATCGTCAGGTCGCAATGAGCAGTTCTTC	CASSQASSGRNEQFF
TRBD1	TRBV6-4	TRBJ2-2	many	TGTGCCAGCAGTGACTCGGGACAGGGGGCCGGGGAGCTGTTTTTT	CASSDSGQGAGELFF
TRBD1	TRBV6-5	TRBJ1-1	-	TGTGCCAGCAGCTCGGACAGGCGAAGTCAGAACACTGAAGCTTTCTTT	CASSSDRRSQNTEAFF
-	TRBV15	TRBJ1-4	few	TGTGCCACCAGCAGAGGAGGCAGAGATGAAAAACTGTTTTTT	CATSRGGRDEKLFF
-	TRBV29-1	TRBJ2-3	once	TGCAGCGTTGAAGATCTTCCGGGGGCGGTTTCAGATACGCAGTATTTT	CSVEDLPGAVSDTQYF
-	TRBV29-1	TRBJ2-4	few	TGCAGCGCCAGGGTCCCTCCGGGGGACAAAAACATTCAGTACTTC	CSARVPPGDKNIQYF
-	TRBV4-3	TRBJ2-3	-	TGCGCCAGCAGCCAAAGATCAGGGATCACAGATACGCAGTATTTT	CASSQRSGITDTQYF
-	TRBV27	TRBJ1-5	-	TGTGCCAGCAGTTTATCAGCATGGGGGCCCCAGCATTTT	CASSLSAWGPQHF
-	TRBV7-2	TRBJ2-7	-	TGTGCCAGCAGCTTAGAAGGACACCTCGGCTACGAGCAGTACTTC	CASSLEGHLGYEQYF
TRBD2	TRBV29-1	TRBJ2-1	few	TGCAGCGTTGTTAGCGGGGTTCTGGGTGAGCAGTTCTTC	CSVVSGVLGEQFF
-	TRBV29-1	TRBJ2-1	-	TGCAGCGCTAATCAGAATGAGCAGTTCTTC	CSANQNEQFF
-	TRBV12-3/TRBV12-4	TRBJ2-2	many	TGTGCCAGCAGGCCGGGGGCCGGGGAGCTGTTTTTT	CASRPGAGELFF
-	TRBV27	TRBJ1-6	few	TGTGCCAGCAGCCCCTTAGGTTCACCCCTCCACTTT	CASSPLGSPLHF
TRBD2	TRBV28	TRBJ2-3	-	TGTGCCAGCAGCCCCGGGACTAGCGGACCGGGTACGCAGTATTTT	CASSPGTSGPGTQYF
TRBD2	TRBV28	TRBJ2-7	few	TGTGCCAGCATTAGCGGGAGCTCCTACGAGCAGTACTTC	CASISGSSYEQYF